One sample yielded the 3 T cell receptor beta chains listed below, sequenced in a study of T cell responses to AZD1222 COVID-19 vaccine. This table comes from immunoSEQ multiplex PCR, and its TCRdb copy is limited to in-frame clones, with some not included. The repertoire holds tens of thousands of clones, 80% to 90% seen once, with 3.4% in the top ten. Sample: peripheral blood, taken 28 days after the second AZD1222 dose. The receptors shown here come from an adult who received the AZD1222 COVID-19 vaccine.

The J gene is TRBJ2-7, the V gene TRBV29-1, with D hard to call. V dropped 7 bases and J dropped 6 bases, with 13 bases sitting between them. The CDR3 consists of 11 residues. Germline CDR1 is SQVTM and CDR2 is ANQGSEA. DNA of the CDR3: TGCAGCGCCCGGATAAATGCCGAGCAGTACTTC. Protein product: CSARINAEQYF.

This clone was found a few times. The chain combines TRBV28 with TRBJ1-6, with TRBD1 identical over 9 bases. Germline CDR1 MDHEN, CDR2 SYDVKM. V lost 4 bases, J lost 0 bases, and 22 bases stayed unmatched. The CDR3 totals 23 residues. CDR3: CASSSYSYNRGQGSSSYNSPLHF. CDR3 DNA sequence: TGTGCCAGCAGTTCTTACTCCTACAACAGGGGGCAGGGGTCGAGCTCCTATAATTCACCCCTCCACTTT. Full variable domain (missing parts from reference TRBV28 and TRBJ1-6): DVKVTQSSRYLVKRTGEKVFLECVQDMDHENMFWYRQDPGLGLRLIYFSYDVKMKEKGDIPEGYSVSREKKERFSLILESASTNQTSMYLCASSSYSYNRGQGSSSYNSPLHFGNGTRLTVT.

The rearrangement links TRBV19 to TRBJ1-6; TRBD1 might be the D (6 bases). This CDR3 has 14 residues. Germline V gene data show CDR1 as LNHDA and CDR2 as SQIVND (reference sequence). The V gene lost 4 bases and the J gene lost 8 bases, with 12 bases spanning the gap. The CDR3 reads CASSTSGEDSPLHF. The CDR3 coding sequence is TGTGCCAGTAGTACGTCAGGGGAAGATTCACCCCTCCACTTT.